The 31 T cell receptor beta chains reported below all come from one sample, sequenced in a study of T cells in narcolepsy. This table comes from immunoSEQ multiplex PCR, and its TCRdb copy is limited to in-frame clones, with some not included. This sample carries tens of thousands of clones, around 86% of them seen once, and the ten largest clones take roughly 0.99%. The sequenced sample was CD45RA- memory CD4+ T cells from PBMCs. These receptors were obtained from a human donor with narcolepsy.

The J gene is TRBJ2-3, the V gene TRBV5-1; 7 bases agree with TRBD1. The germline V gene encodes CDR1 SGHRS and CDR2 YFSETQ. The CDR3 totals 15 residues. V gave up 3 bases and J gave up 4 bases; unmatched junction bases: 8. CDR3 DNA sequence: TGCGCCAGCAGCTCCAGACAGGGCGGTGCAGATACGCAGTATTTT. It yields the protein CASSSRQGGADTQYF.

This sequence joins TRBV5-6 and TRBJ2-5; 8 bases fit TRBD2. The CDR3 extends over 14 amino acids. V trimming: 1 base; J trimming: 5 bases; junction bases outside the gene matches: 4. Per the germline V gene, CDR1 is SGHDT and CDR2 is YYEEEE. CDR3 in amino acids: CASSLFKREETQYF. CDR3 nucleotide sequence: TGTGCCAGCAGCTTGTTCAAGCGGGAGGAGACCCAGTACTTC.

The chain combines TRBV7-8 with TRBJ2-5, with 8 positions matching TRBD1. TRBJ2-7 explains the end of the DNA better; the J call may be wrong. The CDR3 sequence is 16 residues long. Germline V gene lookup returns CDR1 SGHVS and CDR2 FQNEAQ. The CDR3 coding sequence is TGTGCCAGCAGCTTAGAGGTTTGGACAGGGTCCCACGAGCAGTACTTC. Residues: CASSLEVWTGSHEQYF.

This clone showed up just once. The rearrangement joins TRBV18 to TRBJ2-1; weak D call: TRBD1 (6 bases). The CDR3 length is 14 residues. Germline V gene data show CDR1 as KGHSH and CDR2 as LQKENI. The V gene lost 3 bases and the J gene lost 4 bases, with 10 bases spanning the gap. The CDR3 reads CASSPLQGYNEQFF. DNA of the CDR3: TGTGCCAGCTCACCGCTCCAGGGGTACAATGAGCAGTTCTTC.

This clone was seen a handful of times. The V and J genes are TRBV6-5 and TRBJ1-4; D gene ambiguous. The CDR3 extends over 13 amino acids. The germline V and J ends were trimmed by 2 bases and 5 bases, with 6 bases remaining between them. Germline assignment: CDR1 MNHEY and CDR2 SVGAGI. The DNA for the CDR3 is TGTGCCAGCAGTTACAGAGGAAATGAAAAACTGTTTTTT. Translating it yields CASSYRGNEKLFF.

The chain uses TRBV5-1 and TRBJ2-5; weak D call: TRBD2 (5 bases). Germline CDR1 is SGHRS and CDR2 is YFSETQ. CDR3 length equals 15 residues. Trimming left V 2 bases short and J 5 bases short, with 16 bases between. The CDR3 DNA reads TGCGCCAGCAGCTTCGGGGAAACCAAAAGCGAGACCCAGTACTTC. Amino acid sequence: CASSFGETKSETQYF. The complete variable domain, with remaining parts taken from reference TRBV5-1 and TRBJ2-5, reads KAGVTQTPRYLIKTRGQQVTLSCSPISGHRSVSWYQQTPGQGLQFLFEYFSETQRNKGNFPGRFSGRQFSNSRSEMNVSTLELGDSALYLCASSFGETKSETQYFGPGTRLLVL.

The chain combines TRBV19 with TRBJ1-3; no reliable D call. The CDR3 consists of 14 residues. Germline CDR1 reads LNHDA; CDR2 reads SQIVND (reference sequence). Trimming pared 7 bases from V and 2 bases from J, leaving 12 bases between. The CDR3 DNA reads as TGTGCCAGTAAGGATGAGAGGGCTGGAAACACCATATATTTT. This gives the protein CASKDERAGNTIYF.

This clone was seen once. V is TRBV2 and J is TRBJ2-1; maybe TRBD2 (6 bases). The CDR3 has 14 amino acids. V was pared by 5 bases and J by 5 bases, with 13 bases between. CDR1 is SNHLY, CDR2 FYNNEI, per germline. CDR3 loop: CASSTTKRDNEQFF. The CDR3 DNA reads as TGTGCCAGCAGTACCACTAAGCGGGACAATGAGCAGTTCTTC.

The chain combines TRBV4-3 with TRBJ2-2; 7 bases fit TRBD1. The junction had 6 bases not matched to a gene; V was cut back by 1 base and J by 4 bases. This CDR3 contains 16 residues. Germline values: CDR1 LGHNA, CDR2 YSLEER. This CDR3 is CASSQAWGTVTGELFF. The CDR3 DNA reads TGCGCCAGCAGCCAAGCCTGGGGGACAGTCACCGGGGAGCTGTTTTTT.

This clone was picked up one time. The rearrangement links TRBV2 to TRBJ2-3; TRBD1 or TRBD2 may be the D gene (6 bases each). This CDR3 is built from 13 residues. The V end was cut by 6 bases, the J end by 2 bases, with 9 bases between. Germline CDR1 and CDR2: SNHLY and FYNNEI. The DNA for the CDR3 is TGTGCCAGCAGGACGGGGGCCACAGATACGCAGTATTTT. Translation gives CASRTGATDTQYF.

The chain links TRBV9 to TRBJ2-2; unclear D gene. Germline assignment: CDR1 SGDLS and CDR2 YYNGEE. With 3 bases removed from V and 7 bases from J, the gap between germline ends came to 13 bases. This CDR3 spans 14 amino acids. For the CDR3, the DNA is TGTGCCAGCAGCGGCGCGTTTGAGGTCGGGGAGCTGTTTTTT. This codes for CASSGAFEVGELFF.

This clone came up once. The V gene is TRBV6-5, the J gene TRBJ1-5; no definite D call. Germline loops: CDR1 MNHEY, CDR2 SVGAGI. Deletions cut 6 bases from V and 1 base from J, with 7 bases between. This CDR3 has 13 residues. The CDR3 coding sequence is TGTGCCAGCAGGATTAACAGCAATCAGCCCCAGCATTTT. Amino acid sequence: CASRINSNQPQHF.

The rearrangement uses TRBV6-1 and TRBJ1-2, with D tentatively TRBD1 (6 bases). The CDR3 loop spans 12 amino acids. Trimming took off 5 bases at V and 8 bases at J, with 12 bases between the two ends. Germline CDR1 MNHNS, CDR2 SASEGT. The CDR3 protein is CASSHRDGGYTF. CDR3 bases: TGTGCCAGCAGTCACAGGGATGGGGGCTACACCTTC.

The rearrangement links TRBV6-6 to TRBJ1-2; 7 nucleotides match TRBD1. V trimming: 6 bases; J trimming: 2 bases; junction bases outside the gene matches: 6. In germline, CDR1 is MNHNY, CDR2 SVGAGI (reference sequence). This CDR3 has 14 amino acids. CDR3 sequence (DNA): TGTGCCAGCAGAGACAGGGCGAAGAACTATGGCTACACCTTC. Amino acid sequence: CASRDRAKNYGYTF.

This chain joins TRBV9 and TRBJ1-1; D not certain. The CDR3 runs 14 residues. V lost 4 bases and J 1 base, leaving 11 bases between the germline ends. Germline V CDR1 and CDR2: SGDLS, YYNGEE. CDR3 nucleotide sequence: TGTGCCAGCAGCCTGGGGATGGGGAACACTGAAGCTTTCTTT. This codes for CASSLGMGNTEAFF. Full variable domain (remainder filled in from reference TRBV9 and TRBJ1-1): DSGVTQTPKHLITATGQRVTLRCSPRSGDLSVYWYQQSLDQGLQFLIQYYNGEERAKGNILERFSAQQFPDLHSELNLSSLELGDSALYFCASSLGMGNTEAFFGQGTRLTVV.

The rearrangement uses TRBV7-3 and TRBJ2-1, with D unclear. Germline V gives CDR1 SGHTA, CDR2 FQGTGA. V lost 4 bases to trimming and J lost 7 bases, with 26 bases between them. CDR3 length equals 18 residues. The CDR3 loop is CASSSRGLGRSGPNEQFF. The CDR3 DNA sequence: TGTGCCAGCAGCTCCCGAGGATTGGGAAGGTCTGGTCCAAATGAGCAGTTCTTC.

The V and J genes are TRBV18 and TRBJ1-4, with D unresolved. V dropped 3 bases and J dropped 2 bases, with 10 bases sitting between them. The germline CDR1 and CDR2 sequences are KGHSH and LQKENI. The length of the CDR3 is 15 residues. The CDR3 sequence is CASSPPASTNEKLFF. The CDR3 DNA reads as TGTGCCAGCTCACCCCCGGCATCGACTAATGAAAAACTGTTTTTT.

V and J are TRBV19 and TRBJ1-5; no clear D. Germline lookup yields CDR1 LNHDA and CDR2 SQIVND (reference sequence). V was pared by 5 bases and J by 7 bases, with 15 bases between. This CDR3 spans 14 amino acids. CDR3 in amino acids: CASSEGSVGQPQHF. CDR3 bases: TGTGCCAGTAGTGAGGGATCAGTGGGACAGCCCCAGCATTTT.

The V call is TRBV30, the J call TRBJ1-2; 7 nucleotides align to TRBD1. The length of the CDR3 is 14 residues. Trimming at V came to 4 bases and at J to 8 bases, leaving 13 bases not matched to a gene. Germline-derived CDR1 and CDR2 are GTSNPN and SVGIG (reference sequence). The CDR3 here is CAWIDRVQTPGYTF. In DNA form, the CDR3 reads TGTGCCTGGATAGACAGGGTGCAAACCCCCGGCTACACCTTC. Full variable domain (outside the CDR3, taken from reference TRBV30 and TRBJ1-2): SQTIHQWPATLVQPVGSPLSLECTVEGTSNPNLYWYRQAAGRGLQLLFYSVGIGQISSEVPQNLSASRPQDRQFILSSKKLLLSDSGFYLCAWIDRVQTPGYTFGSGTRLTVV.

The chain recombines TRBV7-6 with TRBJ2-6, with D tentatively TRBD1 (6 bases). The CDR3 has 15 residues. Looked up from germline, CDR1 is SGHVS and CDR2 is FNYEAQ. The V end lost 6 bases, the J end lost 3 bases, and 12 bases lay between the germline ends. The CDR3 DNA follows: TGTGCCAGCAGTTCAGGGGTGGGTGGGGCCAACGTCCTGACTTTC. Its translation is CASSSGVGGANVLTF.

The chain is built from TRBV11-3 and TRBJ1-2, with 7 bases lining up with TRBD1. V shed 5 bases and J 1 base; nucleotides not matched to a gene: 16. This CDR3 contains 18 residues. Germline CDR1 SGHNT, CDR2 YENEEA. The CDR3: CASSVGKPGQAGNYGYTF. CDR3 coding DNA: TGTGCCAGCAGCGTAGGGAAACCCGGACAGGCGGGTAACTATGGCTACACCTTC.

The chain uses TRBV2 and TRBJ1-3; 8 bases line up with TRBD1. From germline, CDR1 is SNHLY and CDR2 FYNNEI. CDR3 size: 14 residues. Trimming at V came to 6 bases and at J to 3 bases, leaving 4 bases not matched to a gene. The CDR3 spells CASSVTGGGNTIYF. CDR3 nucleotides: TGTGCCAGCAGCGTAACAGGGGGTGGAAACACCATATATTTT.

The chain is built from TRBV7-2 and TRBJ1-2; D uncertain. The CDR3 loop spans 17 amino acids. Deletions cut 1 base from V and 4 bases from J, with 19 bases between. Germline CDR1 reads SGHTA; CDR2 reads FQGNSA. CDR3 region: CASSLVGVGGRTYGYTF. In DNA, the CDR3 is TGTGCCAGCAGCTTAGTCGGAGTGGGCGGGAGGACCTATGGCTACACCTTC.

This clone has only one observation. Other DNA sequences from this sample encode an identical CDR3 as well. The rearrangement uses TRBV7-2 and TRBJ1-5; no definite D call. Germline V CDR1 and CDR2: SGHTA, FQGNSA. The V gene lost 1 base and the J gene lost 0 bases, with 7 bases spanning the gap. CDR3 length: 15 amino acids. This chain's CDR3 is CASSLEGHSNQPQHF. The DNA of the CDR3 is TGTGCCAGCAGCTTAGAGGGTCATAGCAATCAGCCCCAGCATTTT.

The chain couples TRBV5-6 to TRBJ2-7; a weak D match, TRBD1 (6 bases). The CDR3 is 15 amino acids. The V gene lost 0 bases and the J gene lost 2 bases, with 12 bases spanning the gap. Germline CDR1 and CDR2: SGHDT and YYEEEE. Here the CDR3 reads CASSLAPGTTYEQYF. In DNA, the CDR3 is TGTGCCAGCAGCTTGGCCCCCGGGACAACCTACGAGCAGTACTTC.

This clone was seen only once. The genes are TRBV10-3 and TRBJ2-3; no definite D call. The CDR3 sequence is 13 residues long. The V gene's germline CDR1 is ENHRY and CDR2 SYGVKD. V was pared by 3 bases and J by 6 bases, with 10 bases between. The CDR3 loop reads CAISDGLTDTQYF. CDR3 nucleotides: TGTGCCATCAGTGATGGTCTCACCGATACGCAGTATTTT.

CDR3 DNA: TGTGCCAGCAGTGCGGCCGGGCCCTACGAGCAGTACTTC. Protein sequence: CASSAAGPYEQYF. The chain is built from TRBV6-1 and TRBJ2-7, with D unclear. V shed 4 bases and J shed 2 bases, with 9 bases lying between them. The germline gives CDR1 MNHNS, CDR2 SASEGT. The CDR3 runs to 13 residues.

V is TRBV11-3 and J is TRBJ2-2; D unclear. Looked up from germline, CDR1 is SGHNT and CDR2 is YENEEA. Trimming took 5 bases from V and 5 from J, leaving 3 bases between them. The CDR3 is 11 amino acids. The CDR3 nucleotides read TGTGCCAGCAGCATTACCGGGGAGCTGTTTTTT. Its protein is CASSITGELFF. The full variable domain, completed using reference TRBV11-3 and TRBJ2-2, is EAGVVQSPRYKIIEKKQPVAFWCNPISGHNTLYWYLQNLGQGPELLIRYENEEAVDDSQLPKDRFSAERLKGVDSTLKIQPAELGDSAVYLCASSITGELFFGEGSRLTVL.

This clone has only a few counts. V usage is TRBV19 and J usage is TRBJ1-6; 7 bases fit TRBD1. J lost 8 bases, V lost 0 bases, and 7 bases had no gene match. Germline V lookup: CDR1 LNHDA, CDR2 SQIVND (reference sequence). This CDR3 contains 16 residues. The CDR3 loop reads CASSIDPTGADSPLHF. CDR3 in DNA: TGTGCCAGTAGTATAGACCCCACAGGGGCGGATTCACCCCTCCACTTT.

This clone came up once. This chain connects TRBV30 to TRBJ2-7, with 8 bases matching TRBD1. The CDR3 loop spans 16 amino acids. CDR1 is GTSNPN, CDR2 SVGIG, per germline (reference sequence). V was pared by 2 bases and J by 0 bases, with 9 bases of the junction left unmatched. DNA for the CDR3: TGTGCCTGGAGTCCAGGGGGCGCAACCAGCTCCTACGAGCAGTACTTC. This codes for CAWSPGGATSSYEQYF.

The V call is TRBV2, the J call TRBJ2-3; no clear D. CDR1 is SNHLY and CDR2 is FYNNEI in the germline V gene. The CDR3 extends over 16 amino acids. V gave up 3 bases and J gave up 4 bases, with 17 bases separating them. CDR3 region: CASSEVNFEDPDTQYF. CDR3 nucleotides: TGTGCCAGCAGTGAGGTTAACTTTGAGGACCCAGATACGCAGTATTTT.